This entry is about one TCR beta chain. The antigen remains undetermined. This entry is derived from a study of blood T cells in healthy people across ages. Overall study results and limits: Unknown CMV status may confound age-related changes in expanded clones.

Germline CDR1 and CDR2: SGHDT and YYEEEE. This CDR3 is 17 amino acids long. The V segment lost 0 bases and the J segment 1 base; nucleotides outside the gene matches: 6. A second PCR of roughly 7 to 11 cycles used a sample-barcoded 5' primer and a J-beta primer mix. One entry per CDR3 protein results from TCRdb running MiXCR on the 5' RACE reads. Of roughly 790,000 distinct CDR3 sequences listed, roughly 41% are singletons. This receptor was taken from a woman aged 60-75 years in good health. The specimen was blood. J is TRBJ2-1 and V is TRBV5-6, with 8 bases lining up with TRBD2. The CDR3 bases are TGTGCCAGCAGCTTGGATCCCGGCGGGAGGTCCTACAATGAGCAGTTCTTC. Its protein product is CASSLDPGGRSYNEQFF.